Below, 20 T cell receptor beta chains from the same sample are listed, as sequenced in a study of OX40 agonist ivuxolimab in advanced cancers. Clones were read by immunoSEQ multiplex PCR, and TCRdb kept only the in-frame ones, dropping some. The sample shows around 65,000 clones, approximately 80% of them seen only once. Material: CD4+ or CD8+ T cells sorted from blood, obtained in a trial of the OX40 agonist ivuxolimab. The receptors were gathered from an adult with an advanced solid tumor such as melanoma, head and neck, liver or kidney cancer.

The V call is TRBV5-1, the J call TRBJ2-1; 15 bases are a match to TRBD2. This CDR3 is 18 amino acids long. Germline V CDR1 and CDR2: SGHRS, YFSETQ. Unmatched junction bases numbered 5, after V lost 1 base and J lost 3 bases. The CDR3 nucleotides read TGCGCCAGCAGCTTGAGGCCGGGACTAGCGGGAGGCTACAATGAGCAGTTCTTC. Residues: CASSLRPGLAGGYNEQFF.

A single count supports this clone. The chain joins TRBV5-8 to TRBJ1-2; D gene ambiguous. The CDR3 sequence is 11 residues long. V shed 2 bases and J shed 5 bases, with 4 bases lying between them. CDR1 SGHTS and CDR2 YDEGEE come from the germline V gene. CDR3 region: CASSFSYGYTF. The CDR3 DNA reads TGTGCCAGCAGCTTCTCGTATGGCTACACCTTC. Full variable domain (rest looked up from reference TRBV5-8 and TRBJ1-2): EAGVTQSPTHLIKTRGQQATLRCSPISGHTSVYWYQQALGLGLQFLLWYDEGEERNRGNFPPRFSGRQFPNYSSELNVNALELEDSALYLCASSFSYGYTFGSGTRLTVV.

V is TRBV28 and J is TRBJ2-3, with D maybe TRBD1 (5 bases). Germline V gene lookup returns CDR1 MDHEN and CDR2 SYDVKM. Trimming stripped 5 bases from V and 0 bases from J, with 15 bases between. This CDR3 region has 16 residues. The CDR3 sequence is CASSARMGQSTDTQYF. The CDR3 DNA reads TGTGCCAGCAGTGCCCGGATGGGGCAGAGCACAGATACGCAGTATTTT.

CDR3 in DNA: TGTGCCAGCAGCTTAGCGGGGGTAGCCAAAAACATTCAGTACTTC. This sequence encodes CASSLAGVAKNIQYF. The genes are TRBV13 and TRBJ2-4, with D perhaps matching TRBD2 (6 bases). V was cut by 1 base and J by 0 bases, with 7 bases left in between. The V gene's germline CDR1 is PRHDT and CDR2 FYEKMQ (reference sequence). The CDR3 spans 15 residues.

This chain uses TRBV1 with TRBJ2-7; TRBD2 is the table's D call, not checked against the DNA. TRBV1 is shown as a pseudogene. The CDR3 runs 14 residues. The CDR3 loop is CTSSPGGQPYEQYF. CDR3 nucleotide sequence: TGCACCAGCAGTCCGGGAGGACAACCCTACGAGCAGTACTTC.

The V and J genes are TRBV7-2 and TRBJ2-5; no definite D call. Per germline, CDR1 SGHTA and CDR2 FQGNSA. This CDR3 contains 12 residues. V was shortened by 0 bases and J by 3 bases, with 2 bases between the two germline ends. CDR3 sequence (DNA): TGTGCCAGCAGCTTAGCAGAAGAGACCCAGTACTTC. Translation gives CASSLAEETQYF.

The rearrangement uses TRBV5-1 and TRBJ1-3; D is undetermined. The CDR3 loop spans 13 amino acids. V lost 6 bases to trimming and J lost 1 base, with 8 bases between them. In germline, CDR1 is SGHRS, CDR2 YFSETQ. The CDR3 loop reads CASTLGSGNTIYF. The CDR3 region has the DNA TGCGCCAGCACCTTAGGTTCTGGAAACACCATATATTTT.

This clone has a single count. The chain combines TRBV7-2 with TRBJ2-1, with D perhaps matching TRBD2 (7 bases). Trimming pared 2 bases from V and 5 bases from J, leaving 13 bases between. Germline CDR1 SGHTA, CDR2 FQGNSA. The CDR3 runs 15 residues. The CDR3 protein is CASSLRGASDNEQFF. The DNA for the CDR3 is TGTGCCAGCAGCTTACGGGGGGCGTCGGACAATGAGCAGTTCTTC. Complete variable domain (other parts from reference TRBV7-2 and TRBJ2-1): GAGVSQSPSNKVTEKGKDVELRCDPISGHTALYWYRQSLGQGLEFLIYFQGNSAPDKSGLPSDRFSAERTGGSVSTLTIQRTQQEDSAVYLCASSLRGASDNEQFFGPGTRLTVL.

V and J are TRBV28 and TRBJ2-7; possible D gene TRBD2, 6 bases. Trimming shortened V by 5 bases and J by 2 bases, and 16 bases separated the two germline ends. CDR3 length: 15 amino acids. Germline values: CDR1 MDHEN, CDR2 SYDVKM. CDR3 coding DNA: TGTGCCAGCAGTCAGAGTTCGCGGGGAGCCTACGAGCAGTACTTC. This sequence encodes CASSQSSRGAYEQYF.

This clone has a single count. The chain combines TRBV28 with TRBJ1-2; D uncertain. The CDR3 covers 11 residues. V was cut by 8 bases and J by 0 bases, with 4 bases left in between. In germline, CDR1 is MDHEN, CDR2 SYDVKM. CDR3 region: CASVSNYGYTF. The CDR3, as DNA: TGTGCCAGCGTCTCTAACTATGGCTACACCTTC.

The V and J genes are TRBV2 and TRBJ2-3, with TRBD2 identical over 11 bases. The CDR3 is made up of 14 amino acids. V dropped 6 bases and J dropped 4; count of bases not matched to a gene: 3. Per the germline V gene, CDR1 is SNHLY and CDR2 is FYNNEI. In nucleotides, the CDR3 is TGTGCCAGCAGGGGACTAGCGGTACCAGATACGCAGTATTTT. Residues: CASRGLAVPDTQYF. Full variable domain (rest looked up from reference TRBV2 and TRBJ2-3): EPEVTQTPSHQVTQMGQEVILRCVPISNHLYFYWYRQILGQKVEFLVSFYNNEISEKSEIFDDQFSVERPDGSNFTLKIRSTKLEDSAMYFCASRGLAVPDTQYFGPGTRLTVL.

In DNA form, the CDR3 reads TGTGCCAGCAGTTACTCAAAATTTCAGCCCCAGCATTTT. Translated, it gives CASSYSKFQPQHF. This chain joins TRBV6-5 and TRBJ1-5; D is unresolved. This CDR3 is 13 amino acids long. V was clipped by 0 bases and J by 6 bases, with 6 bases between them. The germline V gene has CDR1 MNHEY and CDR2 SVGAGI.

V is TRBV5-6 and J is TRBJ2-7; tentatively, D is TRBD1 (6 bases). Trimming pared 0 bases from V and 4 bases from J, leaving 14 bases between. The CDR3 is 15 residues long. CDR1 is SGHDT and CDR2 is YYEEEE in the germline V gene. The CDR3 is CASSLGTATTYEQYF. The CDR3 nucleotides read TGTGCCAGCAGCTTGGGGACAGCTACAACTTACGAGCAGTACTTC.

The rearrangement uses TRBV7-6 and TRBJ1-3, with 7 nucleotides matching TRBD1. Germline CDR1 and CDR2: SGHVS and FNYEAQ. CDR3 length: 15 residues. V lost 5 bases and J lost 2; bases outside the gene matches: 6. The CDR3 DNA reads TGTGCCAGCAGCCTAACAGGGGACGCTGGAAACACCATATATTTT. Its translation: CASSLTGDAGNTIYF.

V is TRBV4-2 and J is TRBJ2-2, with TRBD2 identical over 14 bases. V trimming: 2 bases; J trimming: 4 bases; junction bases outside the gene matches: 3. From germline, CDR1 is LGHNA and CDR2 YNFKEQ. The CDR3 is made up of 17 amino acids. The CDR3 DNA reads TGTGCCAGCAGCCAACCCGGACTAGCGGGAGGCACCGGGGAGCTGTTTTTT. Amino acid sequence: CASSQPGLAGGTGELFF.

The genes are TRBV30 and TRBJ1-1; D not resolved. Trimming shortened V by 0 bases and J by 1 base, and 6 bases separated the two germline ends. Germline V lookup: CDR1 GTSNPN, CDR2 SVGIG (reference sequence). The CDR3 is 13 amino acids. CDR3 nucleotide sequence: TGTGCCTGGAGTGTACTACGGAACACTGAAGCTTTCTTT. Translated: CAWSVLRNTEAFF.

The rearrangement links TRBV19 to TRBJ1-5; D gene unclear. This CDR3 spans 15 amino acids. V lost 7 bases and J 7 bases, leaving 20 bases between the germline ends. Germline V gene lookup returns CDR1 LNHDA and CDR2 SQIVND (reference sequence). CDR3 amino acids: CASKENWGVQQPQHF. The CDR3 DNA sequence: TGTGCCAGTAAGGAGAATTGGGGAGTCCAACAGCCCCAGCATTTT.

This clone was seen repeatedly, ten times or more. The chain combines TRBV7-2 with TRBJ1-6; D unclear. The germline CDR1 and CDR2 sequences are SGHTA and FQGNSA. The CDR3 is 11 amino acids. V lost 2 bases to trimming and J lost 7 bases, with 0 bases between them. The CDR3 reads CASSLNSPLHF. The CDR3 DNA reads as TGTGCCAGCAGCTTAAATTCACCCCTCCACTTT.

The CDR3 nucleotides are TGCAGCGTTGAAGGGCCGGGGGGCCCCACCGGGGAGCTGTTTTTT. Translated: CSVEGPGGPTGELFF. V gene TRBV29-1 combines with J gene TRBJ2-2, with a possible D match to TRBD2 (7 bases). The CDR3 sequence is 15 residues long. V lost 1 base to trimming and J lost 4 bases, with 13 bases between them. Germline V CDR1 and CDR2: SQVTM, ANQGSEA.

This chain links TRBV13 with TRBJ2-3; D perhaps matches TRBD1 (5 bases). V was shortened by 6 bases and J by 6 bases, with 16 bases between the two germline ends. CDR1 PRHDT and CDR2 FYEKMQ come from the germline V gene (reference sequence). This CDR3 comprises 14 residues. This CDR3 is CASRSDIKADTQYF. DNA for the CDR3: TGTGCCAGCAGGTCGGACATAAAGGCTGATACGCAGTATTTT.